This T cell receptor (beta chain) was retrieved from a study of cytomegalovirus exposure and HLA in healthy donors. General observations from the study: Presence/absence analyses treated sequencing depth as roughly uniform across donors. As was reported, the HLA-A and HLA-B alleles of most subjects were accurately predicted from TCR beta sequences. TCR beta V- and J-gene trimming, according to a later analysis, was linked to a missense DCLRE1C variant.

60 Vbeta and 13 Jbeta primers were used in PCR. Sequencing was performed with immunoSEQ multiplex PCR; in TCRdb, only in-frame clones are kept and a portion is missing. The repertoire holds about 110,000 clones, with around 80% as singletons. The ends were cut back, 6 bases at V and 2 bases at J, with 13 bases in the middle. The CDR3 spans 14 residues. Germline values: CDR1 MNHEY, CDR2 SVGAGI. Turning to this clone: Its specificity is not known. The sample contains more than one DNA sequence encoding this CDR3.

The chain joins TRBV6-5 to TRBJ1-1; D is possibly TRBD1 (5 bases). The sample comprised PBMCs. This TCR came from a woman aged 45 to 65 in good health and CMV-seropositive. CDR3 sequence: CASSLDRVNTEAFF. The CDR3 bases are TGTGCCAGCAGCCTTGACAGAGTTAACACTGAAGCTTTCTTT.